This passage covers 26 T cell receptor beta chains from one sample sequenced in a study of CD8 T cells in ankylosing spondylitis. The study, taken as a whole, reports: Seemingly distinctive of ankylosing spondylitis blood was a TCR beta motif formed by eight highly homologous variants.

No antigen has been assigned to these receptors. TCRdb re-derived calls from the 5' RACE reads in MiXCR, one entry per CDR3 protein. The sample has around 450,000 distinct CDR3 sequences; about 24% are singletons. The sequencing sample was made of blood, either unsorted or a sorted T cell fraction (not recorded which). These receptors originate from a male donor with ankylosing spondylitis.

The V call is TRBV27, the J call TRBJ2-7; D perhaps matches TRBD1 (5 bases). Trimming took 4 bases from V and 2 from J, leaving 12 bases between them. The CDR3 is made up of 14 amino acids. Germline CDR1 is MNHEY and CDR2 is SMNVEV (reference sequence). DNA for the CDR3: TGTGCCAGCAGTTCGACAGTGGCTGCCTACGAGCAGTACTTC. It is translated as CASSSTVAAYEQYF.

This clonotype was picked up a small number of times. V gene TRBV19 combines with J gene TRBJ1-2; tentative D call: TRBD1 (5 bases). The germline V gene has CDR1 LNHDA and CDR2 SQIVND (reference sequence). The CDR3 is made up of 11 amino acids. Between the trimmed V and J ends, which lost 9 bases and 6 bases, there was a span of 11 bases. The CDR3 nucleotides are TGTGCCAGCCAGGGAGTTGATGGCTACACCTTC. Its protein is CASQGVDGYTF.

In its sample, this clonotype was seen a few times. The V and J genes are TRBV3-1 and TRBJ2-1; D is undetermined. This CDR3 has 14 residues. CDR1 is LGHDT, CDR2 YNNKEL, per germline (reference sequence). Trimming removed 0 bases from V and 5 bases from J, with 8 bases in between. This chain's CDR3 is CASSQDSADNEQFF. The CDR3 bases are TGTGCCAGCAGCCAAGATTCGGCAGACAATGAGCAGTTCTTC.

This rearrangement joins TRBV10-3 to TRBJ2-7, with a weak D call TRBD1 (6 bases). The CDR3 runs 16 residues. V lost 2 bases and J 1 base, leaving 15 bases between the germline ends. Germline lookup yields CDR1 ENHRY and CDR2 SYGVKD. CDR3 amino acids: CAISEDSLGHSYEQYV. CDR3 nucleotides: TGTGCCATCAGTGAGGATTCCCTGGGACATTCCTACGAGCAGTACGTC.

This clonotype appeared a few times. This chain connects TRBV7-6 to TRBJ1-1; a possible D gene is TRBD1 (6 bases). V dropped 6 bases and J dropped 0 bases, with 11 bases sitting between them. CDR1 is SGHVS, CDR2 FNYEAQ, per germline. This CDR3 has 14 residues. The CDR3 loop is CASRPRGVNTEAFF. The CDR3 DNA sequence: TGTGCCAGCAGGCCCAGGGGCGTGAACACTGAAGCTTTCTTT.

This clonotype was observed a handful of times. The chain is built from TRBV12-3 or TRBV12-4 and TRBJ2-3; TRBD2 matches at 13 bases. The CDR3 contains 15 residues. V shed 6 bases, J shed 3 bases, and the junction held 3 bases outside the gene matches. The CDR3 DNA sequence: TGTGCCAGCAGAGGACTAGCGGGAGTAACAGATACGCAGTATTTT. This gives the protein CASRGLAGVTDTQYF.

The chain uses TRBV5-1 and TRBJ2-1, with a possible D match to TRBD1 (5 bases). The CDR3 is 13 residues long. CDR1 is SGHRS, CDR2 YFSETQ, per germline. Trimming took off 1 base at V and 5 bases at J, with 7 bases between the two ends. DNA for the CDR3: TGCGCCAGCAGCTTGCAGACAGACAATGAGCAGTTCTTC. Translating gives CASSLQTDNEQFF.

V usage is TRBV6-1 and J usage is TRBJ2-2; TRBD2 matches 11 bases. The V segment lost 4 bases and the J segment 5 bases; nucleotides outside the gene matches: 3. The CDR3 consists of 15 residues. CDR1 and CDR2 (germline): MNHNS, SASEGT. CDR3 DNA sequence: TGTGCCAGCAGTGCCCGGACTAGCGGGACCGGGGAGCTGTTTTTT. Translation gives CASSARTSGTGELFF.

This chain links TRBV12-3 or TRBV12-4 with TRBJ2-3; 10 bases match TRBD2. CDR3 size: 17 residues. Germline trimming cut 6 bases from V and 2 bases from J; bases unmatched to any gene: 11. CDR3 sequence reads: CASSFISLAGVTDTQYF. The DNA of the CDR3 is TGTGCCAGCAGCTTCATATCTCTAGCGGGAGTCACAGATACGCAGTATTTT.

The chain has TRBV20-1 and TRBJ2-7; 9 bases are shared with TRBD1. The junction had 6 bases not matched to a gene; V was cut back by 3 bases and J by 3 bases. The germline V gene encodes CDR1 DFQATT and CDR2 SNEGSKA (reference sequence). The CDR3 consists of 14 residues. The CDR3 DNA reads TGCAGTGCTAGTCTCGGACAGGGGAACTACGAGCAGTACTTC. It codes for CSASLGQGNYEQYF.

This chain joins TRBV20-1 and TRBJ1-2, with TRBD1 identical over 7 bases. In germline, CDR1 is DFQATT, CDR2 SNEGSKA (reference sequence). The CDR3 loop spans 13 amino acids. Losses at the gene ends were 5 bases for V and 7 bases for J; bases not matched to a gene: 10. For the CDR3, the DNA is TGCAGTGCTCAGAGGAGGGGGCTGGGTGGCTACACCTTC. This codes for CSAQRRGLGGYTF.

V is TRBV27 and J is TRBJ2-3, with 13 bases that match TRBD2. There are 17 residues in the CDR3. The junction had 8 bases not matched to a gene; V was cut back by 3 bases and J by 5 bases. The germline gives CDR1 MNHEY, CDR2 SMNVEV (reference sequence). In DNA, the CDR3 is TGTGCCAGCAGTTTCTTTACCGGACTAGCGGGAGTAGATACGCAGTATTTT. Amino acid sequence: CASSFFTGLAGVDTQYF.

This clonotype was counted only a few times. V is TRBV4-2 and J is TRBJ2-1, with TRBD2 matching over 14 bases. CDR1 is LGHNA and CDR2 is YNFKEQ in the germline V gene. CDR3 length: 23 residues. V trimming: 0 bases; J trimming: 0 bases; junction bases outside the gene matches: 16. The CDR3: CASSQDIPWTSGRKVSSYNEQFF. CDR3 nucleotides: TGTGCCAGCAGCCAAGATATCCCCTGGACTAGCGGGAGGAAGGTTAGCTCCTACAATGAGCAGTTCTTC.

The V gene is TRBV11-1, the J gene TRBJ2-1; D is uncertain. The germline gives CDR1 SGHAT, CDR2 FQDESV (reference sequence). The CDR3 runs to 18 residues. V was cut by 5 bases and J by 5 bases, with 25 bases left in between. CDR3 in DNA: TGTGCCAGCAGCCCTGAGTCTCGGGCCTACCAACCCCACAATGAGCAGTTCTTC. This gives the protein CASSPESRAYQPHNEQFF.

V usage is TRBV12-3 or TRBV12-4 and J usage is TRBJ1-5; D uncertain. With 6 bases removed from V and 1 base from J, the gap between germline ends came to 7 bases. The CDR3 extends over 13 amino acids. CDR3 DNA: TGTGCCAGCAGCAGGCTGAGCAATCAGCCCCAGCATTTT. Its protein is CASSRLSNQPQHF.

This clonotype appeared a few times. This chain links TRBV20-1 with TRBJ2-3; no clear D. V lost 3 bases and J lost 5, with 12 bases in between. CDR1 and CDR2 from the germline V gene are DFQATT and SNEGSKA (reference sequence). This CDR3 is 13 amino acids long. CDR3 amino acids: CSASPGTVDTQYF. CDR3 nucleotides: TGCAGTGCTAGTCCCGGAACGGTAGATACGCAGTATTTT.

This clonotype was detected only a few times. V and J are TRBV27 and TRBJ1-1; no firm D call. Trimming removed 2 bases at V and 3 bases at J, with 7 bases between. Germline CDR1 reads MNHEY; CDR2 reads SMNVEV (reference sequence). The CDR3 is 13 residues long. CDR3 amino acids: CASSLQEYTEAFF. CDR3 nucleotides: TGTGCCAGCAGTTTACAGGAGTACACTGAAGCTTTCTTT.

This clonotype was seen more than once but under ten times. V is TRBV2 and J is TRBJ2-1; tentatively, D is TRBD1 or TRBD2 (5 bases each). The CDR3 spans 13 residues. V dropped 4 bases and J dropped 8 bases, with 12 bases sitting between them. Germline values: CDR1 SNHLY, CDR2 FYNNEI. CDR3 amino acids: CASSGGSWDEQFF. CDR3 bases: TGTGCCAGCAGTGGGGGGTCGTGGGATGAGCAGTTCTTC.

In regard to this clonotype: A much bigger clone sits one base away, suggesting this may be a read error. V usage is TRBV7-2 and J usage is TRBJ2-5, with D perhaps matching TRBD1 or TRBD2 (5 bases each). Germline CDR1 and CDR2: SGHTA and FQGNSA. Deletions cut 3 bases from V and 5 bases from J, with 13 bases between. This CDR3 has 14 residues. CDR3 DNA: TGTGCCAGCAGCTTGAGCCAGGGCGGGGAGACCCAGTACTTC. Amino acids: CASSLSQGGETQYF. Looking up the rest from reference TRBV7-2 and TRBJ2-5 gives the full variable domain: GAGVSQSPSNKVTEKGKDVELRCDPISGHTALYWYRQSLGQGLEFLIYFQGNSAPDKSGLPSDRFSAERTGGSVSTLTIQRTQQEDSAVYLCASSLSQGGETQYFGPGTRLLVL.

This rearrangement joins TRBV3-1 to TRBJ1-3; D is uncertain. Trimming left V 2 bases short and J 5 bases short, with 7 bases between. There are 13 residues in the CDR3. Germline CDR1 is LGHDT and CDR2 is YNNKEL (reference sequence). For the CDR3, the DNA is TGTGCCAGCAGCCAACGTGAAAGAAACACCATATATTTT. It encodes CASSQRERNTIYF.

The CDR3 DNA is TGTGCCAGCAGGTTACAGGGGGCGGGGGAGACCCAGTACTTC. Protein sequence: CASRLQGAGETQYF. The chain links TRBV12-3 or TRBV12-4 to TRBJ2-5; 9 nucleotides agree with TRBD1. The CDR3 is 14 amino acids. V trimming: 6 bases; J trimming: 5 bases; junction bases outside the gene matches: 7.

The J gene is TRBJ2-5, the V gene TRBV29-1; TRBD2 aligns across 7 bases. With 4 bases clipped from V and 5 bases from J, the junction kept 7 bases outside the gene matches. The V gene's germline CDR1 is SQVTM and CDR2 ANQGSEA. The length of the CDR3 is 13 residues. The CDR3 loop reads CSVVWLGGETQYF. Here the CDR3 DNA reads TGCAGCGTTGTCTGGCTGGGAGGGGAGACCCAGTACTTC.

This clonotype has just a few counts. The gene calls are TRBV6-6 and TRBJ1-5; D not certain. V was shortened by 2 bases and J by 6 bases, with 5 bases between the two germline ends. This CDR3 comprises 12 residues. Germline CDR1 is MNHNY and CDR2 is SVGAGI (reference sequence). The CDR3 DNA reads as TGTGCCAGCAGTTACGGTACTCAGCCCCAGCATTTT. Translation gives CASSYGTQPQHF.

V gene TRBV20-1 combines with J gene TRBJ1-5; 7 bases are a match to TRBD1. This CDR3 contains 14 residues. The V and J ends lost 6 bases and 1 base, in that order; junction bases with no gene match: 6. Per germline, CDR1 DFQATT and CDR2 SNEGSKA (reference sequence). CDR3: CSAMTGLSNQPQHF. CDR3 in DNA: TGCAGTGCAATGACAGGGTTAAGCAATCAGCCCCAGCATTTT.

This clonotype was recorded a few times. CDR3 DNA sequence: TGTGCCTGGACCTTATTTAGCGGGAGTTTCGACGTTGGAGAGACCCAGTACTTC. Its protein product is CAWTLFSGSFDVGETQYF. The rearrangement uses TRBV30 and TRBJ2-5, with TRBD2 matching over 9 bases. The CDR3 runs to 18 residues. In germline, CDR1 is GTSNPN, CDR2 SVGIG (reference sequence). The ends lost 4 bases at V and 4 bases at J; junction bases unmatched: 19.

V and J are TRBV24-1 and TRBJ1-4; perhaps TRBD1 as D (6 bases). The CDR3 spans 15 residues. Trimming took off 4 bases at V and 5 bases at J, with 13 bases between the two ends. The germline CDR1 and CDR2 sequences are KGHDR and SFDVKD. The CDR3 DNA follows: TGTGCCACCAGTGAAGGGGGACGGCCAAATGAAAAACTGTTTTTT. Translation gives CATSEGGRPNEKLFF.